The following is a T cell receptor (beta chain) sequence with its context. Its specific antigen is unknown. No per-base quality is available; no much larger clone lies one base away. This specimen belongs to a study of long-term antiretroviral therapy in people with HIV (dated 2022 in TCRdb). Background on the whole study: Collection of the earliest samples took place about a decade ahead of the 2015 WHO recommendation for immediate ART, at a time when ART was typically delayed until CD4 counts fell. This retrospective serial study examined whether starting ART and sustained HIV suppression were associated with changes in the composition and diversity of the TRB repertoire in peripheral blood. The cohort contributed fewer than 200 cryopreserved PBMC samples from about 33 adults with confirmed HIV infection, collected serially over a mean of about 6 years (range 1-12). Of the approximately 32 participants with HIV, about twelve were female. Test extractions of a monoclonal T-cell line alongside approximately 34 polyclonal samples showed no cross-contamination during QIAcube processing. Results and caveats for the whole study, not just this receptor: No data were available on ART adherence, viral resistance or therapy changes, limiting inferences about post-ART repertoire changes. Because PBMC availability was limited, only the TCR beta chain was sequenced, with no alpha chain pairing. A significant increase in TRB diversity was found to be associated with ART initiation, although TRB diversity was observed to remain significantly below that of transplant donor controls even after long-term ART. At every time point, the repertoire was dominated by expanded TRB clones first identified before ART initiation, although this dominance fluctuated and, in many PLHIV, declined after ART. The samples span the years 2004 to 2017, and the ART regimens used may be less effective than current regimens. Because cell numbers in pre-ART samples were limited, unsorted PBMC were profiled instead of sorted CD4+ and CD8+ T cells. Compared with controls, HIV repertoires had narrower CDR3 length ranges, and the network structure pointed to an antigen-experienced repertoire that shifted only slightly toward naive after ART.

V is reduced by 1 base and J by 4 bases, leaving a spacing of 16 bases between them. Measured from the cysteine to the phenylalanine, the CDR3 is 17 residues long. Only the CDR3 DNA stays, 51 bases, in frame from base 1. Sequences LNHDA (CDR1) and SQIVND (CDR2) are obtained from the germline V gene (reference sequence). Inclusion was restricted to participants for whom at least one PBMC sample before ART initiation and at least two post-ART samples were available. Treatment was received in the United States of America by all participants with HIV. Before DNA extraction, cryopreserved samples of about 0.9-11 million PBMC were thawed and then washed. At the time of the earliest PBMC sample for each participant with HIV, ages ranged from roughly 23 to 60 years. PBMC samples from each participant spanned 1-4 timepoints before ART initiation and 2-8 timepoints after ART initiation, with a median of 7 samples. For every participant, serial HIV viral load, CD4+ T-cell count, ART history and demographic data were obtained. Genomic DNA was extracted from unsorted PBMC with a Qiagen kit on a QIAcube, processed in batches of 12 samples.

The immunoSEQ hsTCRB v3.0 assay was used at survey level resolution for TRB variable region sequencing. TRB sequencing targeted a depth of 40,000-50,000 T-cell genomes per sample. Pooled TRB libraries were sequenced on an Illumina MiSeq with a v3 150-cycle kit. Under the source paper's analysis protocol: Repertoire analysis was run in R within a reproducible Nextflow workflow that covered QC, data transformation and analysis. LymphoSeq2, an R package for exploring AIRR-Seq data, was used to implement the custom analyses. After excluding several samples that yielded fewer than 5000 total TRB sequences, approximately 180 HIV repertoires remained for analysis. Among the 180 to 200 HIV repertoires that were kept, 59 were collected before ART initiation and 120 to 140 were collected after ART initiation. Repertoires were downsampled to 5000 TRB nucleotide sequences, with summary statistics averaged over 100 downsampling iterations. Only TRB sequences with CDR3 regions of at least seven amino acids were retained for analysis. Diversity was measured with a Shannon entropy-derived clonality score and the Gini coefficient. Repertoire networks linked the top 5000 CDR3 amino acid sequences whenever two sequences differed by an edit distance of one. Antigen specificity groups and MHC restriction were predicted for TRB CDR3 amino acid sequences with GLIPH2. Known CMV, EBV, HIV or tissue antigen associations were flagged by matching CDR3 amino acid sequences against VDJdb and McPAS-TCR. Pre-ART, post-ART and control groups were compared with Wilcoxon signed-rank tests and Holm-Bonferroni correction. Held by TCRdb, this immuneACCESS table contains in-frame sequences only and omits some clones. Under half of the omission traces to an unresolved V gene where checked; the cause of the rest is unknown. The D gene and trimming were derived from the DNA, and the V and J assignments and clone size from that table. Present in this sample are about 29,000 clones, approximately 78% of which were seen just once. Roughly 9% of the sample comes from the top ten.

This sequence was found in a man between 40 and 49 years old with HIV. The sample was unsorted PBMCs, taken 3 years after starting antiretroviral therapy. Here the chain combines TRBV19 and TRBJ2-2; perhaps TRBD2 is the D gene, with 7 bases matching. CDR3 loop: CASSIVAGATFTGELFF. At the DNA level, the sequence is TGTGCCAGTAGTATAGTGGCGGGGGCCACTTTCACCGGGGAGCTGTTTTTT.